What follows is one TCR beta chain and its context. No antigen is known for it. Base qualities are not at hand, and no much larger clone is one base apart. The source of the sample is a study of Ad26.COV2.S vaccination and SARS-CoV-2 variants (dated by TCRdb to 2020 to 2022). For the study in its entirety: Vaccine-arm donors came from COV1001, a multicentre, randomized, double-blind, placebo-controlled phase I-IIa trial of Ad26.COV2.S in healthy adults. Ad26.COV2.S was administered intramuscularly at 5 x 10^10 or 1 x 10^11 viral particles, either as a single shot or as two shots given 56 days apart. TCRbeta repertoire sequencing served as the tool for gauging how specific and how broad the SARS-CoV-2-reactive T cell receptors were following Ad26.COV2.S vaccination. The TCR-sequenced set comprised about 32 samples: approximately 20 Ad26.COV2.S vaccine recipients, 5 placebo recipients and 8 SARS-CoV-2 convalescent individuals. Trial participants were randomized into five groups of five, in which low-dose or high-dose Ad26.COV2.S was given once or twice, or placebo was given on both occasions. Blinding of investigators to trial group allocation was maintained during experiments and outcome assessment. The full study reports these points: Non-spike TCR breadth was comparable between vaccine and placebo recipients, consistent with the vaccine containing only spike. The authors noted that total T cell responses may have been underestimated by the TCR breadth and depth analyses. Compared with placebo recipients, Ad26.COV2.S recipients showed higher spike-specific TCR breadth (P = 0.0014). After vaccination, substantial breadth of spike-specific CD8+ and CD4+ T cell responses was reported. The study was not powered to compare responses between vaccine doses or regimens.

The sample's treatment or condition, from its label and the paper: around 19 received Ad26.COV2.S at low or high dose, single or two shots; a few received placebo; per-sample allocation not given. Repertoires of vaccine and placebo recipients were sequenced from samples collected on day 63 after the first injection. Between 29 July and 7 August 2020, Cohort 1b enrolled about 27 adults aged 18-55 years at one site in Boston, USA. Ad26.COV2.S consisted of a replication-incompetent adenovirus type 26 vector by which a prefusion-stabilized SARS-CoV-2 spike protein from the original Wuhan strain was expressed. The germline V end is reduced by 1 base and the J end by 6 bases; junction bases left unmatched: 3. The CDR3 runs 12 amino acids, cysteine and phenylalanine included. Only the CDR3 DNA is retained, 36 bases long and in frame from the first base. CDR1 and CDR2 (SQVTM, ANQGSEA) derive from the germline V gene.

TCRbeta CDR3 regions were sequenced with the immunoSEQ Assay. After extraction, genomic DNA underwent amplification by bias-controlled multiplex PCR, followed by high-throughput sequencing. In the original analysis: To quantify the absolute abundance of every unique TCRbeta CDR3 region, sequences were collapsed and filtered. T cell fraction was estimated by normalization of TCRbeta template counts to usable DNA, with usable DNA being measured through amplification of reference genes present in all nucleated cells. Repertoire TCRs were annotated as SARS-CoV-2-specific by exact matching of V gene, CDR3 amino acid sequence and J gene to a known reactive TCR set. The reference SARS-CoV-2 TCR set came from MIRA and was filtered for enrichment in COVID-19-positive ImmuneCODE repertoires, removing public or cross-reactive TCRs. Using the MIRA antigens, annotated TCRs were further analysed by specific ORF or by position within an ORF. Depth was the summed frequency of annotated unique rearrangements, while breadth was defined as annotated unique rearrangements over total unique productive rearrangements. Group comparisons of TCR breadth used two-sided Wilcoxon rank-sum tests. TCRdb took this table from immuneACCESS and kept in-frame rearrangements with V and J called. Such tables lack part of the clones; where checked against another copy, unresolved V genes explain under half of the gap, and the rest is unexplained. V and J calls and clone size follow that table, whereas D and trimming were derived from the DNA. The sample table records about 480,000 clones; around 88% of these occur just once. About 13% of the sample is in the top ten clones.

This chain is built from TRBV29-1 and TRBJ2-7, with TRBD1 matching 7 junction bases. The sequencing here drew on peripheral blood, taken in a trial of Ad26.COV2.S vaccine versus placebo. The receptor was derived from a person between 18 and 65 years old who received the Ad26.COV2.S COVID-19 vaccine or a placebo. Read as DNA, the sequence is TGCAGCGTTGAAGGACAGGGCTTCGAGCAGTACTTC. This gives the protein CSVEGQGFEQYF.